This TCR beta chain derives from a study of T-cell reconstitution after alpha-beta-depleted transplantation in children. Trimming pared 1 base from V and 3 bases from J, leaving 13 bases between. This CDR3 comprises 15 residues. Germline assignment: CDR1 GTSNPN and CDR2 SVGIG (reference sequence). Preparation of the TCRbeta library involved a method that used unique molecular identifiers. TCRdb used MiXCR to reprocess the PCR reads, holding one entry per CDR3 protein. The sample records 330,000 or so distinct CDR3 sequences, about 9.3% being singletons. The V gene is TRBV30, the J gene TRBJ2-1; the D gene is possibly TRBD2 (6 bases). The source material was PBMCs from the stem cell graft donor, sampled from the stem cell graft. The sequence was obtained from a human donor who donated a stem cell graft to a child with acute lymphoblastic leukemia. CDR3: CAWSERAGLYNEQFF. CDR3 DNA sequence: TGTGCCTGGAGTGAGCGAGCGGGTCTCTACAATGAGCAGTTCTTC.